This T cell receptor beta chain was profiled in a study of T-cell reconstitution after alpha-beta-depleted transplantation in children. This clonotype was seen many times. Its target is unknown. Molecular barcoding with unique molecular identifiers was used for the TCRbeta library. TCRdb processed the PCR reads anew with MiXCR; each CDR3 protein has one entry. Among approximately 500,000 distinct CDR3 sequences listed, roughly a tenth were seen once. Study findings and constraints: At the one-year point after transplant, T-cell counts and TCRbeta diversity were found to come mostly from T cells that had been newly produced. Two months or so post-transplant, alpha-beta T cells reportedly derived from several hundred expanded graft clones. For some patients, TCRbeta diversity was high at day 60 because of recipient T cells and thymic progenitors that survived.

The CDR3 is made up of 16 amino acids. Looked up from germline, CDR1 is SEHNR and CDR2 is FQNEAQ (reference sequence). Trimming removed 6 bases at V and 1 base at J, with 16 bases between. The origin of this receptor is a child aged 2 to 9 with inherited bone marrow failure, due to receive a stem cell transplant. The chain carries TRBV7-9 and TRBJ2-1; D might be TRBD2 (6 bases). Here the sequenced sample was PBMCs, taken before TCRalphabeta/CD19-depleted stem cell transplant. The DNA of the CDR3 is TGTGCCAGCAGACCGGGCGGAGGGCTGTCCTACAATGAGCAGTTCTTC. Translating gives CASRPGGGLSYNEQFF.